These 30 T cell receptor beta chains originate from one sample sequenced in a study of cytomegalovirus exposure and HLA in healthy donors. The PCR made use of 60 Vbeta and 13 Jbeta primers. The assay was immunoSEQ multiplex PCR, and TCRdb's table has in-frame clones only and misses some. This sample has over 150,000 clones; about 80% occur once, and the top ten carry 13%. Material for sequencing was PBMCs. These receptors originate from a man between 25 and 39 years old in good health and CMV-seropositive.

This clone was picked up one time. This chain joins TRBV12-2 and TRBJ2-7; the table gives TRBD2 as D, unverified against the DNA. TRBV12-2 is reported as a pseudogene. The CDR3 covers 15 residues. The CDR3 region is CASRLAGGGFYEQYF. CDR3 sequence (DNA): TGTGCAAGTCGCTTAGCAGGGGGGGGATTCTACGAGCAGTACTTC.

The chain uses TRBV19 and TRBJ2-5; 9 nucleotides align to TRBD2. Germline lookup yields CDR1 LNHDA and CDR2 SQIVND (reference sequence). CDR3 length: 14 amino acids. V lost 5 bases to trimming and J lost 2 bases; unmatched junction nucleotides: 3. CDR3 DNA sequence: TGTGCCAGTAGTTTACTAGCGGGTCAAGAGACCCAGTACTTC. Translated, it gives CASSLLAGQETQYF.

This sequence joins TRBV6-6 and TRBJ1-1; TRBD1 agrees at 8 bases. Looked up from germline, CDR1 is MNHNY and CDR2 is SVGAGI (reference sequence). The CDR3 runs 14 residues. After removal of 6 bases from V and 6 bases from J, the junction contained 9 bases not matched to a gene. The CDR3 DNA sequence: TGTGCCAGCAGCAATACGGACAGGGCGGCTGAAGCTTTCTTT. Translation gives CASSNTDRAAEAFF.

The V and J genes are TRBV29-1 and TRBJ2-5, with TRBD2 as a possible D gene (6 bases). The V gene's germline CDR1 is SQVTM and CDR2 ANQGSEA. The CDR3 totals 12 residues. The ends were cut back, 5 bases at V and 5 bases at J, with 12 bases in the middle. The CDR3 DNA follows: TGCAGCGTTCCCCGGGCGGGGGAGACCCAGTACTTC. It yields the protein CSVPRAGETQYF.

The gene calls are TRBV5-1 and TRBJ2-1, with 8 nucleotides matching TRBD1. The CDR3 extends over 14 amino acids. The germline V gene encodes CDR1 SGHRS and CDR2 YFSETQ. V trimming: 2 bases; J trimming: 6 bases; junction bases outside the gene matches: 4. CDR3 sequence: CASSFGTGGNEQFF. The CDR3 nucleotides read TGCGCCAGCAGCTTCGGGACAGGTGGCAATGAGCAGTTCTTC.

The chain uses TRBV6-5 and TRBJ2-5; 7 nucleotides line up with TRBD2. The DNA end lines up better with TRBJ2-7; the J call may be wrong. This CDR3 is built from 15 residues. In germline, CDR1 is MNHEY, CDR2 SVGAGI. The CDR3 coding sequence is TGTGCCAGCAGTTACTCGACTGGGGGGGCCTACGAGCAGTACTTC. Translation gives CASSYSTGGAYEQYF.

This chain connects TRBV5-1 to TRBJ2-1; 7 nucleotides match TRBD2. J lost 8 bases, V lost 0 bases, and 2 bases had no gene match. The CDR3 extends over 13 amino acids. Germline V gene sequence: CDR1 SGHRS, CDR2 YFSETQ. CDR3 sequence reads: CASSLGTSDEQFF. CDR3 in DNA: TGCGCCAGCAGCTTGGGGACTAGTGATGAGCAGTTCTTC.

The gene calls are TRBV7-3 and TRBJ2-1; D possibly corresponds to TRBD2 (5 bases). Germline CDR1 is SGHTA and CDR2 is FQGTGA. This CDR3 is built from 15 residues. The V end lost 5 bases, the J end lost 0 bases, and 11 bases lay between the germline ends. CDR3 residues: CASSLDSRSYNEQFF. The CDR3 DNA follows: TGTGCCAGCAGCCTGGACTCTCGCTCCTACAATGAGCAGTTCTTC. The full variable domain, its missing parts supplied by reference TRBV7-3 and TRBJ2-1, is GAGVSQTPSNKVTEKGKYVELRCDPISGHTALYWYRQSLGQGPEFLIYFQGTGAADDSGLPNDRFFAVRPEGSVSTLKIQRTERGDSAVYLCASSLDSRSYNEQFFGPGTRLTVL.

This chain connects TRBV7-9 to TRBJ2-1; 12 bases fit TRBD2. The CDR3 runs to 18 residues. Trimming cost V 5 bases and J 0 bases; bases outside gene matches: 8. Germline CDR1 reads SEHNR; CDR2 reads FQNEAQ (reference sequence). CDR3 sequence (DNA): TGTGCCAGCAGCCTCGGACTAGCGGGAATGAGCTCCTACAATGAGCAGTTCTTC. Encoded protein: CASSLGLAGMSSYNEQFF.

This clone was seen more than once but under ten times. The genes are TRBV7-9 and TRBJ1-2; TRBD1 matches 12 bases. The CDR3 covers 16 residues. V dropped 4 bases and J dropped 7; count of bases not matched to a gene: 10. CDR1 and CDR2 (germline): SEHNR, FQNEAQ (reference sequence). The DNA of the CDR3 is TGTGCCAGCAGCTACGATCCGGGACAGGGGGCGGGTGGCTACACCTTC. It specifies CASSYDPGQGAGGYTF.

This clone was counted a single time. This sequence joins TRBV30 and TRBJ1-5; TRBD1 aligns across 8 bases. Germline values: CDR1 GTSNPN, CDR2 SVGIG (reference sequence). With V trimmed by 6 bases and J by 4 bases, 5 bases remained unmatched. This CDR3 has 13 residues. As DNA, the CDR3 is TGTGCCTGTGGACAGGGCGGGAATCAGCCCCAGCATTTT. It yields the protein CACGQGGNQPQHF.

The chain carries TRBV10-1 and TRBJ2-3; 10 bases map to TRBD2. V was clipped by 5 bases and J by 5 bases; unmatched bases: 10. CDR1 and CDR2 (germline): WNHNN, SYGVQD (reference sequence). The CDR3 is made up of 16 amino acids. The CDR3 is CASSRLASGSGDTQYF. CDR3 DNA: TGCGCCAGCAGTCGGTTGGCTAGCGGGAGTGGAGATACGCAGTATTTT.

V usage is TRBV6-5 and J usage is TRBJ1-6, with D unclear. The CDR3 contains 13 residues. V shed 4 bases and J shed 8 bases, with 9 bases lying between them. The germline V gene has CDR1 MNHEY and CDR2 SVGAGI. The CDR3 DNA sequence: TGTGCCAGCAGTTTCGAACGGGATTCACCCCTCCACTTT. Amino acids: CASSFERDSPLHF.

The chain uses TRBV6-5 and TRBJ1-1; 10 bases are shared with TRBD1. Germline values: CDR1 MNHEY, CDR2 SVGAGI. The V segment lost 4 bases and the J segment 6 bases; nucleotides outside the gene matches: 5. The CDR3 covers 14 residues. The CDR3 nucleotides are TGTGCCAGCAGTTGGGGACAGGGGAAGGCTGAAGCTTTCTTT. Translated, it gives CASSWGQGKAEAFF.

This clone has more than one count but fewer than ten. The V and J genes are TRBV6-1 and TRBJ2-5, with D possibly matching TRBD1 (6 bases). CDR3 length: 14 amino acids. Trimming stripped 5 bases from V and 2 bases from J, with 12 bases between. Germline V gives CDR1 MNHNS, CDR2 SASEGT. The CDR3 is CASSFPQGQETQYF. The CDR3 coding sequence is TGTGCCAGCAGTTTCCCCCAGGGGCAAGAGACCCAGTACTTC.

The J gene is TRBJ1-3, the V gene TRBV5-1, with 7 bases that match TRBD1. J gave up 4 bases and V 0 bases, and 4 bases lay outside the gene matches. The germline V gene encodes CDR1 SGHRS and CDR2 YFSETQ. The CDR3 extends over 15 amino acids. CDR3 loop: CASSLEGTEGNTIYF. CDR3 coding DNA: TGCGCCAGCAGCTTGGAGGGGACAGAAGGAAACACCATATATTTT.

The chain combines TRBV28 with TRBJ1-1, with 9 bases matching TRBD1. The CDR3 sequence is 13 residues long. CDR1 and CDR2 from the germline V gene are MDHEN and SYDVKM. J lost 3 bases, V lost 10 bases, and 6 bases had no gene match. The DNA of the CDR3 is TGTGCCATCATAACAGGGGGCTACACTGAAGCTTTCTTT. This codes for CAIITGGYTEAFF.

The chain joins TRBV27 to TRBJ1-5; D is uncertain. With 2 bases removed from V and 6 bases from J, the gap between germline ends came to 5 bases. This CDR3 is 12 amino acids long. Looked up from germline, CDR1 is MNHEY and CDR2 is SMNVEV (reference sequence). CDR3 in DNA: TGTGCCAGCAGTTTACGCGGTCAGCCCCAGCATTTT. Amino acids: CASSLRGQPQHF.

V gene TRBV5-4 combines with J gene TRBJ2-3; the match to TRBD2 covers 11 bases. V lost 3 bases and J lost 0; bases outside the gene matches: 6. Germline V gene lookup returns CDR1 SGHNT and CDR2 YYREEE (reference sequence). This CDR3 is built from 17 residues. The CDR3 DNA is TGTGCCAGCAGCTCACATAGCGGGAGGGGAAGCACAGATACGCAGTATTTT. The encoded protein is CASSSHSGRGSTDTQYF.

This clone was counted once. The chain links TRBV30 to TRBJ2-1, with D maybe TRBD2 (5 bases). V dropped 6 bases and J dropped 9 bases, with 18 bases sitting between them. The CDR3 loop spans 13 amino acids. The germline V gene encodes CDR1 GTSNPN and CDR2 SVGIG (reference sequence). The CDR3 bases are TGTGCCTGCGAGGAGGAGAGGAGTTTTGAGCAGTTCTTC. As protein: CACEEERSFEQFF.

The chain uses TRBV5-1 and TRBJ2-3, with 10 bases lining up with TRBD1. With V trimmed by 4 bases and J by 4 bases, 9 bases remained unmatched. Germline CDR1 and CDR2: SGHRS and YFSETQ. This CDR3 has 16 amino acids. CDR3: CASSPGGTGAADTQYF. The CDR3 coding sequence is TGCGCCAGCAGCCCTGGAGGGACAGGGGCAGCAGATACGCAGTATTTT.

The chain is built from TRBV27 and TRBJ2-7; 7 bases are shared with TRBD1. Germline loops: CDR1 MNHEY, CDR2 SMNVEV (reference sequence). The CDR3 consists of 17 residues. V lost 0 bases to trimming and J lost 6 bases; unmatched junction nucleotides: 14. The chain's CDR3 is CASSLSLGRGYLGEQYF. The CDR3 nucleotides read TGTGCCAGCAGTTTATCCCTCGGCAGGGGGTATCTGGGCGAGCAGTACTTC.

The CDR3 reads CASSLEGSGRAYSYEQYF. For the CDR3, the DNA is TGTGCCAGCAGCTTAGAAGGTAGCGGGAGGGCCTACTCCTACGAGCAGTACTTC. This chain uses TRBV7-2 with TRBJ2-7; the match to TRBD2 covers 11 bases. The CDR3 sequence is 18 residues long. V shed 1 base and J 0 bases; nucleotides not matched to a gene: 8. Germline assignment: CDR1 SGHTA and CDR2 FQGNSA.

The chain has TRBV5-1 and TRBJ2-7, with 7 nucleotides matching TRBD2. Germline CDR1 reads SGHRS; CDR2 reads YFSETQ. This CDR3 region has 16 residues. J was trimmed by 3 bases and V by 0 bases; bases with no gene match: 9. Here the CDR3 reads CASSLGDYTGYYEQYF. DNA for the CDR3: TGCGCCAGCAGCTTGGGGGACTACACCGGATACTACGAGCAGTACTTC.

This chain connects TRBV5-1 to TRBJ2-1; 13 nucleotides align to TRBD2. Germline V gene data show CDR1 as SGHRS and CDR2 as YFSETQ. This CDR3 region has 16 residues. Germline trimming cut 3 bases from V and 4 bases from J; bases unmatched to any gene: 4. The CDR3 sequence is CASSWTSGREYNEQFF. As DNA, the CDR3 is TGCGCCAGCAGCTGGACTAGCGGGAGAGAGTACAATGAGCAGTTCTTC.

This chain uses TRBV19 with TRBJ2-3; 9 bases are a match to TRBD2. The CDR3 consists of 15 residues. Germline assignment: CDR1 LNHDA and CDR2 SQIVND (reference sequence). The V segment lost 5 bases and the J segment 4 bases; nucleotides outside the gene matches: 7. The CDR3 region is CASSGLAGLADTQYF. CDR3 in DNA: TGTGCCAGTAGTGGGCTAGCGGGATTAGCAGATACGCAGTATTTT.

The chain uses TRBV5-8 and TRBJ2-1; 8 nucleotides align to TRBD2. CDR1 and CDR2 (germline): SGHTS, YDEGEE. The CDR3 sequence is 17 residues long. The V segment lost 2 bases and the J segment 6 bases; nucleotides outside the gene matches: 13. CDR3 sequence: CASSFPLADQRVNEQFF. The CDR3 nucleotides are TGTGCCAGCAGCTTTCCACTAGCGGACCAGCGGGTCAATGAGCAGTTCTTC.

The gene calls are TRBV7-2 and TRBJ2-2; D is ambiguous. The V end was cut by 3 bases, the J end by 4 bases, with 3 bases between. The CDR3 spans 12 residues. Germline lookup yields CDR1 SGHTA and CDR2 FQGNSA. The CDR3 nucleotides read TGTGCCAGCAGCTTCTCCACCGGGGAGCTGTTTTTT. Translation: CASSFSTGELFF.

V is TRBV27 and J is TRBJ2-2; 9 bases agree with TRBD2. This CDR3 contains 16 residues. In germline, CDR1 is MNHEY, CDR2 SMNVEV (reference sequence). V lost 5 bases and J lost 4; bases outside the gene matches: 8. The CDR3 region has the DNA TGTGCCAGCAGTACCTTAGCGGGAGTGGGCACCGGGGAGCTGTTTTTT. This gives the protein CASSTLAGVGTGELFF.

The chain has TRBV6-6 and TRBJ1-2; TRBD1 matches at 8 bases. The CDR3 runs to 14 residues. Germline V CDR1 and CDR2: MNHNY, SVGAGI (reference sequence). J gave up 5 bases and V 5 bases, and 7 bases lay outside the gene matches. The chain's CDR3 is CASSGQGLGYGYTF. CDR3 coding DNA: TGTGCCAGCAGTGGACAGGGTCTGGGTTATGGCTACACCTTC.